This T cell receptor beta chain was identified in a study of T cells in Graves' hyperthyroidism and ophthalmopathy (dated by TCRdb to about 2019). Broadly, across the study: Peripheral blood was sampled at the time of initial diagnosis, prior to any treatment. The 75 to 100 discovery patients were divided at random into training and test sets in a 7:3 ratio. The study also compared thyroid tissue and blood T-cell repertoires from roughly 6 Graves' hyperthyroidism patients. After sampling, hyperthyroidism patients received methimazole starting at 30 mg daily, and ophthalmopathy patients received high-dose intravenous methylprednisolone. TCR V-J signatures able to tell the groups apart were searched for in a discovery cohort of 100 patients, of whom over 40 had Graves' ophthalmopathy and more than 55 had stable Graves' hyperthyroidism. Whether ophthalmopathy could be predicted prospectively was tested in an independent validation cohort made up of some 20 hyperthyroidism patients plus 17 patients who later progressed to ophthalmopathy. The paper reports TCR Vbeta CDR3 sequencing of more than 120 peripheral blood samples: some 44 ophthalmopathy, fewer than 85 hyperthyroidism and 17 progressor patients.

In the ophthalmopathy patients, disease was moderately to severely active, with a Clinical Activity Score of 3 or more, a NOSPECS grade of 4 or more, and a duration of less than 3 months. Exclusion was applied to patients with uncontrolled infections, other autoimmune diseases, pregnancy or lactation. Diagnoses were based on clinical symptoms, serum thyroxine and TRAb, thyroid ultrasound and orbital computed tomography. Ficoll-Paque density gradient centrifugation was used to isolate PBMCs from approximately 10 ml of fresh peripheral blood. Total RNA was extracted with Trizol reagent, and quality was checked on an Agilent 2100 Bioanalyzer. Paper-wide results and their limitations: A 13 V-J signature model separated ophthalmopathy from stable hyperthyroidism, with around 88% sensitivity and 81% to 82% specificity in cross-validation and 80%/75% in testing. Most expanded thyroid clonotypes (frequency above 0.001) were also detected in blood, suggesting blood repertoires may reflect thyroid immune responses. In validation, the model predicted progression to ophthalmopathy a median of about 6 months before onset, with over 60% sensitivity and roughly 77% specificity. No statistical method was used to set the sample size in advance, and investigators knew the group allocation.

TCR beta CDR3 regions were amplified from RNA transcripts. A first-round RT-PCR of the TCR CDR3 used the HTBI primer set with the Qiagen OneStep RT-PCR kit. The libraries were constructed in a second round of multiplex PCR and then size-selected and purified. The libraries were sequenced on an Illumina HiSeq2000 using paired-end 100 bp reads. In the original analysis: SOAPnuke was used to process the raw data, throwing out any read that contained adapters or uncalled bases, had a mean Phred below 15, or lacked an exact constant-primer or identifier match. COPE v1.2.5 was used to merge the high-quality paired reads, and each unique nucleotide sequence was defined as a clonotype. MiTCR v1.1 was used to align clonotypes to the IMGT TRBV, TRBD and TRBJ reference segments. Analysis was restricted to V-J combinations with a frequency above 0.0001, which covered about 99% of repertoires. The TCS score was defined as F50 (clonal expansion) divided by E x V (chaos), with BLOSUM62-based TCRdist calculated between CDR3 peptides within each V-J. Welch's t-statistics and random forest reduced around 550 V-J features to 10 to 15, which were used in a naive Bayes classifier (R e1071). TCRdb reanalyzed the raw reads on its own, using fastp at Q25 for trimming and MiXCR for clone calling, and kept in-frame beta chains. CDR3 protein duplicates are merged, each entry listing the most common genes and DNA. TCRdb assigned the V and J calls; the authors' analysis was not used. This sample holds fewer than 400,000 distinct CDR3 sequences; more than 12% were observed only once. Around 28% of the sample goes to the ten largest clones.

The CDR3 runs 18 amino acids, cysteine and phenylalanine included. Kept here is only the CDR3 DNA, which spans 54 bases and is read in frame from base 1. The V end loses 0 bases and the J end loses 9 bases, and a stretch of 24 bases separates them. Based on the germline V gene, the CDR1 and CDR2 sequences are MGHRA and YSYEKL. As for this clonotype: Which antigen it targets is not known. This may stem from a read error, because a much larger clone lies one nucleotide away.

The sequencing sample was made of blood. The V and J genes are TRBV4-1 and TRBJ1-5; no D gene call is confident. The receptor was isolated from a man aged 50 to 60 with Graves' ophthalmopathy. The CDR3 sequence is CASSQDWWHSSPIGPQHF. The nucleotides are TGCGCCAGCAGCCAAGATTGGTGGCACTCCTCCCCCATAGGGCCCCAGCATTTT.